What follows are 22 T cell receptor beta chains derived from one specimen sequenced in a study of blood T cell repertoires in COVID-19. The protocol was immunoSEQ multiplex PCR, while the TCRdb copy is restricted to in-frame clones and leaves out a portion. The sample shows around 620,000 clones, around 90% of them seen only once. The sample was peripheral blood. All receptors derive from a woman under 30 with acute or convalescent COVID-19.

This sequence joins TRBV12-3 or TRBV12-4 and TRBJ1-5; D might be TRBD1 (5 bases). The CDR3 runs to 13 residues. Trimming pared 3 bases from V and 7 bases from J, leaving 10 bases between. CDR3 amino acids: CASSFQGRQPQHF. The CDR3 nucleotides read TGTGCCAGCAGTTTCCAGGGTCGGCAGCCCCAGCATTTT.

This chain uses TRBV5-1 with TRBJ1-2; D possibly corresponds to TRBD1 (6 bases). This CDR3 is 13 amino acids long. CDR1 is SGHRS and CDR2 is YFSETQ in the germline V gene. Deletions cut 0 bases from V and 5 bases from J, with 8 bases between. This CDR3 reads CASSLGQEYGYTF. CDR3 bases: TGCGCCAGCAGCTTGGGACAGGAATATGGCTACACCTTC.

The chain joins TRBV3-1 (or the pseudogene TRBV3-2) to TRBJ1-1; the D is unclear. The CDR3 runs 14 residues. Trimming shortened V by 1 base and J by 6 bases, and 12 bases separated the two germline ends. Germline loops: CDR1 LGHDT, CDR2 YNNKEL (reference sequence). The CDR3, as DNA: TGTGCCAGCAGCCAAGGGGCCGGAGGCTCTGAAGCTTTCTTT. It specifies CASSQGAGGSEAFF.

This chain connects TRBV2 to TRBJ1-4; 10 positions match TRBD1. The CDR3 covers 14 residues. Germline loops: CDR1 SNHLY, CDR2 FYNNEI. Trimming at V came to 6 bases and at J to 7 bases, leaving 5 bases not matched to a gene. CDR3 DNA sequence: TGTGCCAGCAGCAAGACAGGGGGCAGTGAAAAACTGTTTTTT. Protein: CASSKTGGSEKLFF.

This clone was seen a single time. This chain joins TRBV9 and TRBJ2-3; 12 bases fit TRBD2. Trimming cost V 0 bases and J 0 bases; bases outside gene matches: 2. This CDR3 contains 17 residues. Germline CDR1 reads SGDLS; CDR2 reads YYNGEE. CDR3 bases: TGTGCCAGCAGCGTAGACGGACTAGCGGGGAGCACAGATACGCAGTATTTT. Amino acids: CASSVDGLAGSTDTQYF.

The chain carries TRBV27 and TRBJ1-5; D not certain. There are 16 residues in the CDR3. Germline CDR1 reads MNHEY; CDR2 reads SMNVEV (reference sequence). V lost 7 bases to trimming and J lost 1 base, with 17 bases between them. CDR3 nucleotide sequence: TGTGCCAGCACCCAGTCGGGATTATTGAGCAATCAGCCCCAGCATTTT. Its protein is CASTQSGLLSNQPQHF.

The CDR3 is CASAGTSGTEAFF. The CDR3, as DNA: TGTGCCAGCGCGGGGACTTCGGGCACTGAAGCTTTCTTT. V is TRBV12-3 or TRBV12-4 and J is TRBJ1-1; a possible D gene is TRBD1 (5 bases). This CDR3 has 13 residues. Trimming pared 8 bases from V and 4 bases from J, leaving 14 bases between.

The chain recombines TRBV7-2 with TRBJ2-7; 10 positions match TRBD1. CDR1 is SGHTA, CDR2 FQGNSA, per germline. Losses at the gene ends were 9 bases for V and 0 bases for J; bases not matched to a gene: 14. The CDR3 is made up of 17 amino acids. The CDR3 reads CASTGDRGRNRSYEQYF. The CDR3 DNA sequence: TGTGCCAGTACGGGAGACAGGGGGCGCAACCGCTCCTACGAGCAGTACTTC.

The CDR3 nucleotides read TGTGCCAGTAGTCCCGGACGGGAGCCCTCACCCCTCCACTTT. Translating gives CASSPGREPSPLHF. The V call is TRBV19, the J call TRBJ1-6; D gene ambiguous. V was clipped by 5 bases and J by 10 bases, with 15 bases between them. Germline CDR1 and CDR2: LNHDA and SQIVND (reference sequence). The CDR3 loop spans 14 amino acids.

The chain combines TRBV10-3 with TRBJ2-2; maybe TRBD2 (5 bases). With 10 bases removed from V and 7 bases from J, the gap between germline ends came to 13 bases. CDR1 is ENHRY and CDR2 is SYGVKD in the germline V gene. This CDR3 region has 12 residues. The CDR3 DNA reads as TGTGCCAGCAGAAGCGGTCTCGGGGAGCTGTTTTTT. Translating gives CASRSGLGELFF.

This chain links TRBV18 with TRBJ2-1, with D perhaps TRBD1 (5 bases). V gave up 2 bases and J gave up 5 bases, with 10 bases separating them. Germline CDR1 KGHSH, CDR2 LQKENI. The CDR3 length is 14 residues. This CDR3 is CASSPLGVNNEQFF. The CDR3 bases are TGTGCCAGCTCACCATTAGGGGTAAACAATGAGCAGTTCTTC.

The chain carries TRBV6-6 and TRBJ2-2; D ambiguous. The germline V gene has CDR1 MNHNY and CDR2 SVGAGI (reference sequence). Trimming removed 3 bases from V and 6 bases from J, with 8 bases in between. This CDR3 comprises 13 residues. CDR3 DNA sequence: TGTGCCAGCAGTTATCGTTTCGCCGGGGAGCTGTTTTTT. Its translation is CASSYRFAGELFF.

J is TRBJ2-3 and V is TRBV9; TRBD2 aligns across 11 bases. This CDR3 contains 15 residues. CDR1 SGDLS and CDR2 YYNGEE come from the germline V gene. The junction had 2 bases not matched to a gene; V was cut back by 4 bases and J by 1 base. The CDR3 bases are TGTGCCAGCAGCATACTAGCGGGGGGCACAGATACGCAGTATTTT. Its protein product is CASSILAGGTDTQYF.

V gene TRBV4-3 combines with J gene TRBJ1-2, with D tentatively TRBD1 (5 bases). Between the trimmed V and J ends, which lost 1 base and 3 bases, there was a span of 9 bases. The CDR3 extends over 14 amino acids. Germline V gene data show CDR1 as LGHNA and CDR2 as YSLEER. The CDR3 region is CASSQASRDYGYTF. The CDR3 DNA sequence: TGCGCCAGCAGCCAAGCATCCAGGGACTATGGCTACACCTTC.

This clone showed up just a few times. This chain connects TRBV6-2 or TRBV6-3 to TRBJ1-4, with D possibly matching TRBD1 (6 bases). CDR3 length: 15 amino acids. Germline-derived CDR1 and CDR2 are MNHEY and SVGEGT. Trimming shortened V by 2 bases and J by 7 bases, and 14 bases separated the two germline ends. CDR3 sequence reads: CASSYPPDSGEKLFF. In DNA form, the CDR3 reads TGTGCCAGCAGTTACCCCCCGGACAGCGGTGAAAAACTGTTTTTT.

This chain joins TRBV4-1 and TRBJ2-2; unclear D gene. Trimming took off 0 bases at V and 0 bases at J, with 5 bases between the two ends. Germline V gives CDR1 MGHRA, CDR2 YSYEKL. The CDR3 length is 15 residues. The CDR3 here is CASSQDISNTGELFF. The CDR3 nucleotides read TGCGCCAGCAGCCAAGATATCTCGAACACCGGGGAGCTGTTTTTT.

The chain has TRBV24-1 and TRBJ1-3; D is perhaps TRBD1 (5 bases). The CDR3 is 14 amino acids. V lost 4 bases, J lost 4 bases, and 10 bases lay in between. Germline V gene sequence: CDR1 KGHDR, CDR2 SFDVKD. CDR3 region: CATSDGGLGNTIYF. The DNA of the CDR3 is TGTGCCACCAGTGACGGGGGGTTGGGAAACACCATATATTTT.

The CDR3 reads CASSPRGGFETQYF. In DNA form, the CDR3 reads TGCGCCAGCAGCCCCAGGGGAGGGTTCGAGACCCAGTACTTC. The chain is built from TRBV5-1 and TRBJ2-5, with D possibly being TRBD2 (7 bases). V was shortened by 4 bases and J by 5 bases, with 15 bases between the two germline ends. CDR1 and CDR2 (germline): SGHRS, YFSETQ. The CDR3 sequence is 14 residues long.

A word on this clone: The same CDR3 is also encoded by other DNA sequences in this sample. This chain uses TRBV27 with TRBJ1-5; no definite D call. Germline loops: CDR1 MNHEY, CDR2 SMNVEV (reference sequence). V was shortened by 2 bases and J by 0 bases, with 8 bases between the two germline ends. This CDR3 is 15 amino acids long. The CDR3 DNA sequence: TGTGCCAGCAGTTTAGGGCAGTATAGCAATCAGCCCCAGCATTTT. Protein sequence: CASSLGQYSNQPQHF.

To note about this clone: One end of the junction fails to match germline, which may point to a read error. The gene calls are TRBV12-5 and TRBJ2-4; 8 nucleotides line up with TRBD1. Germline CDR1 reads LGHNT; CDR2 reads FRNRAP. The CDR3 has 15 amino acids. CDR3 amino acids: CASGRTGQVKNIQYF. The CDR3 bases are TGTGCTAGTGGAAGAACGGGACAGGTCAAAAACATTCAGTATTTC.

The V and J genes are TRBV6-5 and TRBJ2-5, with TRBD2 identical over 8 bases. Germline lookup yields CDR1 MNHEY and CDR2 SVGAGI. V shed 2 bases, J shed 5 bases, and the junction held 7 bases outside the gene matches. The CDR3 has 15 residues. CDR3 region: CASSYNRGGFETQYF. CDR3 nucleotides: TGTGCCAGCAGTTACAACCGGGGGGGGTTCGAGACCCAGTACTTC.

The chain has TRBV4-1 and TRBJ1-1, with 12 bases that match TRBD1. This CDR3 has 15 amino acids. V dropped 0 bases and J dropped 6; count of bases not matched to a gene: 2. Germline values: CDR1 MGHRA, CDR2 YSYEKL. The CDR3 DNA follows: TGCGCCAGCAGCCAAGAAGGGACAGGGGGCCCTGAAGCTTTCTTT. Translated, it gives CASSQEGTGGPEAFF.